The entry below gives a single TCR beta chain sequence along with its context. Its antigen is not known. V was trimmed by 8 bases and J by 5 bases, leaving 18 bases between them. Looked up from germline, CDR1 is SGHVS and CDR2 is FNYEAQ. The length of the CDR3 is 14 residues. TCRdb reprocessed the 5' RACE reads with MiXCR, giving one entry per CDR3 protein. The table records just over 400,000 distinct CDR3 sequences, about a quarter of them present only once. This entry belongs to a study of T-cell memory formation after mild COVID-19. Study conclusions and caveats: Largely, contracting CD4+ clones fell within CM and EM, and contracting CD8+ clones within EMRA. Day 15 to 85 contracting clones showed balanced CD4/CD8; day 15 to 37 expanders favored CD4+.

The receptor was isolated from an adult woman who had mild COVID-19 (a few samples of this study predate the infection). Cell type and time point are not known. The V call is TRBV7-6, the J call TRBJ1-2, with D unclear. What was sequenced was PBMCs or a T cell subset sorted from them (not recorded which). The CDR3 loop is CASSVARVGYGYTF. The CDR3, as DNA: TGTGCCAGCTCAGTGGCCCGGGTGGGGTATGGCTACACCTTC.